The rows below give T cell receptor beta chains drawn from one sample of a study of cytomegalovirus exposure and HLA in healthy donors. The data were produced by immunoSEQ multiplex PCR, yet TCRdb's version contains in-frame clones alone and is incomplete. The sample records around 130,000 clones, roughly 75% being singletons. The sequenced sample consisted of PBMCs. The receptor set was obtained from a man aged 25 to 40 in good health and CMV-seronegative. The CDR3 runs from the conserved cysteine through the conserved F or W. The order of the fields is D gene, clone size, J gene, V gene, CDR3 protein, CDR3 DNA. A D gene is named only where the DNA matches it firmly. Only some rows state a clone size, as once, few, many or a class for expanded clones.

>NA|NA|TRBJ1-4|TRBV4-3
CASSQDREGTNEKLFF
TGCGCCAGCAGCCAAGATCGGGAAGGGACTAACGAAAAACTGTTTTTT
>TRBD2|once|TRBJ2-7|TRBV5-6
CASSPEISGGPYEQYF
TGTGCCAGCAGCCCCGAGATCTCGGGGGGACCCTACGAGCAGTACTTC
>NA|NA|TRBJ1-6|TRBV6-1
CASSERRQGNSPLHF
TGTGCCAGCAGTGAAAGGCGGCAGGGGAATTCACCCCTCCACTTT
>TRBD2|once|TRBJ2-7|TRBV27
CASSYSQLAGGSYEQYF
TGTGCCAGCAGTTACTCCCAGCTAGCGGGAGGCTCCTACGAGCAGTACTTC
>NA|NA|TRBJ1-5|TRBV7-8
CASSSIYMLGGLNQPQHF
TGTGCCAGCAGCTCTATATATATGTTAGGAGGCCTCAATCAGCCCCAGCATTTT
>NA|once|TRBJ2-3|TRBV5-4
CASSPPPGTDTQYF
TGTGCCAGCAGCCCTCCACCGGGAACAGATACGCAGTATTTT
>NA|NA|TRBJ2-3|TRBV5-1
CASSLGGEAPTDTQYF
TGCGCCAGCAGCTTGGGAGGCGAGGCCCCCACAGATACGCAGTATTTT
>TRBD1|NA|TRBJ1-1|TRBV28
CASSPPQGRNTEAFF
TGTGCCAGCAGCCCTCCACAGGGGAGGAACACTGAAGCTTTCTTT
>TRBD1|NA|TRBJ2-7|TRBV13
CASSPAPGQGFEQYF
TGTGCCAGCAGCCCAGCTCCGGGACAGGGGTTCGAGCAGTACTTC
>TRBD1|NA|TRBJ1-2|TRBV4-1
CASSPSRTGDYGYTF
TGCGCCAGCAGCCCGTCCCGGACAGGAGACTATGGCTACACCTTC
>NA|NA|TRBJ1-5|TRBV5-6
CASSLFPGNQPQHF
TGTGCCAGCAGCTTGTTTCCGGGGAATCAGCCCCAGCATTTT
>TRBD2|few|TRBJ2-7|TRBV18
CASSTALAGSTYEQYF
TGTGCCAGCTCAACCGCGCTAGCGGGCTCTACCTACGAGCAGTACTTC
>TRBD1|NA|TRBJ2-7|TRBV27
CASSYLRTGWTGEQYF
TGTGCCAGCAGTTATCTCAGGACAGGGTGGACGGGTGAGCAGTACTTC
>TRBD1|NA|TRBJ1-1|TRBV7-2
CASSFSGTALNTEAFF
TGTGCCAGCAGCTTTTCCGGGACAGCCCTTAACACTGAAGCTTTCTTT
>TRBD2|NA|TRBJ2-1|TRBV7-9
CASSLGGTSDEQFF
TGTGCCAGCAGCTTAGGCGGGACTAGCGATGAGCAGTTCTTC
>TRBD1|NA|TRBJ2-2|TRBV7-2
CASSLGTGTTGELFF
TGTGCCAGCAGCCTAGGGACAGGGACCACCGGGGAGCTGTTTTTT
>NA|NA|TRBJ1-1|TRBV16
CASSQQGGSNTEAFF
TGTGCCAGCAGCCAACAGGGAGGGTCGAACACTGAAGCTTTCTTT
>NA|NA|TRBJ1-1|TRBV6-6
CASSYGQNTEAFF
TGTGCCAGCAGTTACGGGCAGAACACTGAAGCTTTCTTT
>NA|few|TRBJ2-7|TRBV4-3
CASSPLPPGNEQYF
TGCGCCAGCAGCCCTCTTCCGCCCGGGAACGAGCAGTACTTC
>TRBD1|NA|TRBJ2-5|TRBV5-1
CASSLGTGGEETQYF
TGCGCCAGCAGCCTGGGGACAGGGGGCGAGGAGACCCAGTACTTC
>NA|NA|TRBJ1-5|TRBV19
CATRGSLANQPQHF
TGTGCCACCCGGGGGAGTTTGGCAAATCAGCCCCAGCATTTT
>NA|NA|TRBJ2-1|TRBV2
CASTSAGDVINEQFF
TGTGCCAGCACGTCTGCAGGGGACGTTATCAATGAGCAGTTCTTC
>TRBD2|NA|TRBJ2-3|TRBV13
CASSLALAETDTQYF
TGTGCCAGCAGCTTAGCGCTAGCGGAAACAGATACGCAGTATTTT
>NA|NA|TRBJ2-5|TRBV20-1
CSAQGLETQYF
TGCAGTGCCCAGGGTTTGGAGACCCAGTACTTC
>TRBD2|once|TRBJ2-7|TRBV5-1
CASSLGLADIEQYF
TGCGCCAGCAGCTTGGGACTAGCGGACATCGAGCAGTACTTC
>NA|NA|TRBJ2-1|TRBV7-6
CASSRQGYNEQFF
TGTGCCAGCAGTCGCCAGGGGTACAATGAGCAGTTCTTC
>NA|once|TRBJ1-5|TRBV28
CASSRGGTQPQHF
TGTGCCAGCAGTAGGGGGGGGACTCAGCCCCAGCATTTT
>NA|NA|TRBJ1-5|TRBV11-2
CASSFNPISQPQHF
TGTGCCAGCAGCTTTAACCCCATCAGTCAGCCCCAGCATTTT
>NA|NA|TRBJ2-1|TRBV29-1
CSVEDEREQFF
TGCAGCGTTGAGGATGAGCGTGAGCAGTTCTTC
>TRBD2|NA|TRBJ2-5|TRBV25-1
CASSESRTSALVYF
TGTGCCAGCAGTGAATCGCGGACTAGCGCATTGGTGTACTTC
>NA|NA|TRBJ1-5|TRBV5-6
CASSRQSNQPQHF
TGTGCCAGCAGCCGCCAGAGCAATCAGCCCCAGCATTTT
>NA|NA|TRBJ2-7|TRBV7-9
CASSSLEWATAYEQYF
TGTGCCAGCAGCTCCCTTGAGTGGGCAACAGCCTACGAGCAGTACTTC
>TRBD2|NA|TRBJ2-1|TRBV6-6
CASSQGASGGSEQFF
TGTGCCAGCAGCCAGGGGGCTAGCGGGGGGTCTGAGCAGTTCTTC